The source of this T cell receptor beta chain is a study of T cells in localized non-small cell lung cancer. Regarding the study as a whole: Because researchers sequenced only one region of the tumor, heterogeneity is still possible. The appearance of a median approximately 60 of the top 100 tumor clones was seen in adjacent lung. Clonality of T cells reached its maximum in uninvolved adjacent lung, surpassing tumor.

Assay: immunoSEQ multiplex PCR; the TCRdb copy retains only in-frame clones and omits some. The table lists 30,000 or so clones, 92% of them singletons. Concerning this clone itself: Its target is not known.

The CDR3 contains 14 residues. V lost 6 bases and J lost 7; bases outside the gene matches: 5. CDR1 is LNHDA, CDR2 SQIVND, per germline (reference sequence). The sequences come from peripheral blood, collected before any cancer treatment. The chain carries TRBV19 and TRBJ1-6; 8 nucleotides match TRBD1. The receptor was isolated from a female donor older than 55 with stage I lung adenocarcinoma. The CDR3 DNA is TGTGCCAGTAGCCTGACAGGGGCCAATTCACCCCTCCACTTT. Translated, it gives CASSLTGANSPLHF.